The 31 T cell receptor beta chains presented below share a single source sample, sequenced in a study of regulatory T cells in long-lasting Graves disease (dated by TCRdb to about 2021). What the time point label conveys for this sample: newly diagnosed GD, antithyroid drugs for less than 3 months. For both TCR sequencing and RNA sequencing, RNA was extracted from PBMCs using TRIzol. Libraries were constructed by multiplex PCR. Sequencing was carried out with an Illumina HiSeq 4000. TCR beta libraries were built with iRepertoire HTBI primers and Arm-PCR amplification of CDR3 regions. Clones were called with MiXCR by TCRdb after fastp trimmed the public reads at Q25, and only in-frame beta chains were retained. Merged by CDR3 protein, the rows form single entries marked with the most common genes and DNA. In this sample the table shows a few hundred thousand distinct CDR3 sequences, approximately 10% of which occur a single time. Over 15% of the sample comes from the top ten.

This sample also belongs to another study, concerning T cells in Graves' hyperthyroidism and ophthalmopathy.

The source material was peripheral blood mononuclear cells (PBMCs), sampled at new diagnosis, from a patient treated with antithyroid drugs. Receptors were obtained from a woman between 18 and 30 years old with Graves disease. Donor details come from another sample of the same person, matched by shared clones.

This clonotype was seen at least ten times. This chain connects TRBV5-1 to TRBJ1-2; D is possibly TRBD1 (5 bases). The CDR3 is 15 residues long. The germline gives CDR1 SGHRS, CDR2 YFSETQ. Trimming took off 0 bases at V and 5 bases at J, with 14 bases between the two ends. Here the CDR3 DNA reads TGCGCCAGCAGCTTGGACAGGCCCATGAATTATGGCTACACCTTC. Encoded protein: CASSLDRPMNYGYTF.

This clonotype has at least ten counts. This rearrangement joins TRBV11-2 to TRBJ2-7; D not certain. CDR1 is SGHAT, CDR2 FQNNGV, per germline. This CDR3 comprises 14 residues. V was trimmed by 8 bases and J by 0 bases, leaving 14 bases between them. DNA of the CDR3: TGTGCCAGCCGAACGTCCGGGCTCTCCTACGAGCAGTACTTC. Translation gives CASRTSGLSYEQYF.

Comment on this clonotype: Compared with germline, one end of the junction differs, possibly owing to a read error. The rearrangement joins TRBV7-9 to TRBJ2-5; D is undetermined. This CDR3 comprises 15 residues. CDR1 is SEHNR, CDR2 FQNEAQ, per germline (reference sequence). CDR3 coding DNA: TGTGCCAACAGCCTCACTACATGGACGGAAGAGACCCAGTACTTC. It specifies CANSLTTWTEETQYF.

In this sample, this clonotype turned up many times. The chain uses TRBV20-1 and TRBJ2-7, with TRBD1 matching 10 bases. This CDR3 has 14 residues. CDR1 is DFQATT and CDR2 is SNEGSKA in the germline V gene (reference sequence). J gave up 2 bases and V 4 bases, and 5 bases lay outside the gene matches. The CDR3 coding sequence is TGCAGTGCTACCCGGACAGGGGGTCCCTACGAGCAGTACTTC. Encoded protein: CSATRTGGPYEQYF.

In this sample, this clonotype turned up many times. The chain is built from TRBV7-6 and TRBJ1-1; TRBD1 is a possible D gene (6 bases). V shed 3 bases and J shed 2 bases, with 13 bases lying between them. Germline CDR1 reads SGHVS; CDR2 reads FNYEAQ. The CDR3 is 15 residues long. CDR3 coding DNA: TGTGCCAGCAGCTTCACTAGGACAGCTAACACTGAAGCTTTCTTT. As protein: CASSFTRTANTEAFF.

The sample holds a few counts of this clonotype. A much larger clone lies a single base off, so this may be a read error. V gene TRBV6-1 combines with J gene TRBJ2-7; 8 positions agree with TRBD1. The CDR3 runs 15 residues. Germline V lookup: CDR1 MNHNS, CDR2 SASEGT. Unmatched junction bases numbered 9, after V lost 6 bases and J lost 2 bases. In nucleotides, the CDR3 is TGTGCCAGCAGCCTTAGGACAGGGAAAACCTACGAGCAGTACGTC. It encodes CASSLRTGKTYEQYV.

This clonotype has just a few counts. V usage is TRBV13 and J usage is TRBJ2-7; D gene ambiguous. The CDR3 sequence is 13 residues long. Germline lookup yields CDR1 PRHDT and CDR2 FYEKMQ (reference sequence). Trimming removed 0 bases from V and 2 bases from J, with 5 bases in between. For the CDR3, the DNA is TGTGCCAGCAGCTTAGGGGAGACCTACGAGCAGTACTTC. This sequence encodes CASSLGETYEQYF. Combining the CDR3 with reference TRBV13 and TRBJ2-7 gives the whole variable domain AAGVIQSPRHLIKEKRETATLKCYPIPRHDTVYWYQQGPGQDPQFLISFYEKMQSDKGSIPDRFSAQQFSDYHSELNMSSLELGDSALYFCASSLGETYEQYFGPGTRLTVT.

This clonotype was observed a handful of times. V is TRBV24-1 and J is TRBJ2-1; TRBD2 is a possible D gene (6 bases). Between the trimmed V and J ends, which lost 1 base and 8 bases, there was a span of 17 bases. The CDR3 contains 16 residues. The germline V gene has CDR1 KGHDR and CDR2 SFDVKD. In DNA form, the CDR3 reads TGTGCCACCAGTGATTTTTTCGCGGGAACAGTGGATGAGCAGTTCTTC. Its protein product is CATSDFFAGTVDEQFF.

This clonotype was detected ten times or more. The chain recombines TRBV7-2 with TRBJ1-5, with D unresolved. Trimming cost V 2 bases and J 7 bases, with 9 bases left between them. Germline loops: CDR1 SGHTA, CDR2 FQGNSA. The CDR3 is made up of 13 amino acids. CDR3 in DNA: TGTGCCAGCAGCTTAACGGCGGGACAGCCCCAGCATTTT. This gives the protein CASSLTAGQPQHF. Together with reference TRBV7-2 and TRBJ1-5, the CDR3 gives the full variable domain: GAGVSQSPSNKVTEKGKDVELRCDPISGHTALYWYRQSLGQGLEFLIYFQGNSAPDKSGLPSDRFSAERTGGSVSTLTIQRTQQEDSAVYLCASSLTAGQPQHFGDGTRLSIL.

The chain recombines TRBV19 with TRBJ1-4; D unclear. Germline lookup yields CDR1 LNHDA and CDR2 SQIVND (reference sequence). V was pared by 6 bases and J by 3 bases, with 14 bases between. The CDR3 consists of 15 residues. CDR3 amino acids: CASRYVPGPNEKLFF. The CDR3 DNA reads TGTGCCAGTAGATATGTTCCCGGACCTAATGAAAAACTGTTTTTT.

This clonotype was seen repeatedly, ten times or more. This rearrangement joins TRBV13 to TRBJ2-1, with TRBD1 matching over 8 bases. After removal of 4 bases from V and 1 base from J, the junction contained 3 bases not matched to a gene. CDR3 length equals 15 residues. Germline V gene data show CDR1 as PRHDT and CDR2 as FYEKMQ (reference sequence). The CDR3 here is CASSYRDRSYNEQFF. The CDR3 DNA follows: TGTGCCAGCAGCTACCGGGACAGGTCCTACAATGAGCAGTTCTTC.

On this clonotype itself: With a far larger clone one base away, a read error is the likely cause. The CDR3 loop is CASRITSGGPETQYF. The CDR3 region has the DNA TGTGCCAGCAGAATAACTAGCGGGGGGCCGGAGACCCAGTACTTC. The chain uses TRBV7-2 and TRBJ2-5, with 12 bases identical to TRBD2. CDR3 length: 15 amino acids. The V segment lost 6 bases and the J segment 5 bases; nucleotides outside the gene matches: 7. Germline V lookup: CDR1 SGHTA, CDR2 FQGNSA.

This clonotype was counted ten times or more. The chain couples TRBV27 to TRBJ1-2; 11 bases are shared with TRBD1. With 2 bases clipped from V and 8 bases from J, the junction kept 7 bases outside the gene matches. Germline lookup yields CDR1 MNHEY and CDR2 SMNVEV (reference sequence). The CDR3 has 15 residues. The CDR3 sequence: CASSLGTGTGGGYTF. CDR3 bases: TGTGCCAGCAGTTTAGGGACAGGGACAGGGGGAGGCTACACCTTC.

Ten or more counts support this clonotype. This chain links TRBV12-3 or TRBV12-4 with TRBJ1-2, with 7 nucleotides matching TRBD1. The CDR3 loop spans 13 amino acids. After removal of 3 bases from V and 6 bases from J, the junction contained 4 bases not matched to a gene. CDR3 amino acids: CASSFSQGNGYTF. The CDR3 bases are TGTGCCAGCAGTTTCTCACAGGGGAATGGCTACACCTTC.

This clonotype was counted ten times or more. The chain carries TRBV12-3 or TRBV12-4 and TRBJ2-1; a weak D match, TRBD1 (6 bases). V was shortened by 7 bases and J by 7 bases, with 14 bases between the two germline ends. The CDR3 covers 13 residues. DNA for the CDR3: TGTGCCAGCACATGGGGCAGGGGTAATGAGCAGTTCTTC. Translated, it gives CASTWGRGNEQFF.

This clonotype was recorded at least ten times. The chain carries TRBV6-1 and TRBJ1-4; TRBD1 matches at 9 bases. Germline V gene sequence: CDR1 MNHNS, CDR2 SASEGT. V lost 6 bases, J lost 8 bases, and 7 bases stayed unmatched. The CDR3 contains 14 residues. CDR3 nucleotide sequence: TGTGCCAGCAGCGGACAGGGGAGATACGAAAAACTGTTTTTT. Translating gives CASSGQGRYEKLFF.

This clonotype was counted many times. The chain is built from TRBV7-2 and TRBJ2-2; possibly TRBD2 for D (5 bases). Germline lookup yields CDR1 SGHTA and CDR2 FQGNSA. Trimming removed 2 bases at V and 2 bases at J, with 18 bases between. The CDR3 sequence is 18 residues long. CDR3 region: CASSLRIRENLNTGELFF. CDR3 nucleotides: TGTGCCAGCAGCTTACGTATTCGGGAAAACTTAAACACCGGGGAGCTGTTTTTT.

This clonotype was counted many times. The chain uses TRBV3-1 and TRBJ2-7, with 11 bases aligning to TRBD2. CDR3 length equals 13 residues. With V trimmed by 8 bases and J by 4 bases, 4 bases remained unmatched. Germline lookup yields CDR1 LGHDT and CDR2 YNNKEL (reference sequence). Written as DNA, the CDR3 is TGTGCCAGCGGGACTAGCGGCCTTTACGAGCAGTACTTC. This translates into CASGTSGLYEQYF.

This clonotype was seen repeatedly, ten times or more. This chain connects TRBV6-5 to TRBJ2-7; TRBD1 matches at 8 bases. Trimming at V came to 2 bases and at J to 9 bases, leaving 6 bases not matched to a gene. The V gene's germline CDR1 is MNHEY and CDR2 SVGAGI. The CDR3 has 13 residues. The CDR3 region is CASSYRQGSAQYV. The CDR3 region has the DNA TGTGCCAGCAGTTACCGACAGGGGTCGGCGCAGTACGTC.

This clonotype came up a few times. V gene TRBV6-1 combines with J gene TRBJ2-1; 13 nucleotides align to TRBD2. The V segment lost 7 bases and the J segment 4 bases; nucleotides outside the gene matches: 1. This CDR3 has 14 residues. Germline values: CDR1 MNHNS, CDR2 SASEGT. Here the CDR3 reads CASMGLAGYNEQFF. The CDR3 region has the DNA TGTGCCAGCATGGGACTAGCGGGGTACAATGAGCAGTTCTTC.

This clonotype was seen many times. J is TRBJ1-4 and V is TRBV6-1; D uncertain. Germline CDR1 reads MNHNS; CDR2 reads SASEGT. This CDR3 spans 15 amino acids. The ends were cut back, 10 bases at V and 5 bases at J, with 20 bases in the middle. The CDR3: CATLPPVYENEKLFF. CDR3 DNA: TGTGCCACCCTCCCCCCCGTATACGAAAATGAAAAACTGTTTTTT.

The chain is built from TRBV12-3 or TRBV12-4 and TRBJ1-3; 7 nucleotides match TRBD1. This CDR3 region has 17 residues. V shed 6 bases, J shed 3 bases, and the junction held 14 bases outside the gene matches. CDR3 sequence reads: CASRPLREGADGNTIYF. In DNA form, the CDR3 reads TGTGCCAGCAGACCGCTGAGGGAGGGGGCGGATGGAAACACCATATATTTT.

The rearrangement links TRBV29-1 to TRBJ2-3; perhaps D is TRBD1 or TRBD2 (5 bases each). The CDR3 length is 16 residues. V was pared by 5 bases and J by 0 bases, with 18 bases between. In germline, CDR1 is SQVTM, CDR2 ANQGSEA. CDR3 sequence reads: CSVRGRVTSSTDTQYF. As DNA, the CDR3 is TGCAGCGTTCGGGGCAGGGTAACCTCTAGCACAGATACGCAGTATTTT.

This clonotype has more than one count but fewer than ten. The J gene is TRBJ2-5, the V gene TRBV13, with 12 bases that match TRBD2. Germline V CDR1 and CDR2: PRHDT, FYEKMQ (reference sequence). The CDR3 runs to 16 residues. Trimming cost V 5 bases and J 3 bases; bases outside gene matches: 7. The CDR3 DNA reads as TGTGCCAGCAGCCCGACTAGCGGGAGTAGGAAAGAGACCCAGTACTTC. Encoded protein: CASSPTSGSRKETQYF.

This clonotype has just a few counts. The junction departs from germline at one end; a sequencing error may be responsible. This rearrangement joins TRBV12-3 or TRBV12-4 to TRBJ2-5; D gene ambiguous. This CDR3 has 12 residues. CDR3 bases: TGTGTCAGCAGTCTACCGAAGAAGACCCAGTACTTC. Protein product: CVSSLPKKTQYF.

This clonotype showed up many times. V gene TRBV10-3 combines with J gene TRBJ1-1; D is unclear. Trimming removed 8 bases at V and 2 bases at J, with 9 bases between. CDR3 size: 12 residues. The germline CDR1 and CDR2 sequences are ENHRY and SYGVKD. The CDR3 sequence: CAISPGNTEAFF. In DNA form, the CDR3 reads TGTGCCATCTCCCCGGGCAACACTGAAGCTTTCTTT.

At least ten counts were recorded for this clonotype. CDR3 sequence (DNA): TGTGCCAGTAGTATAGGAGGGGGACCGAACACTGAAGCTTTCTTT. Its protein product is CASSIGGGPNTEAFF. The chain uses TRBV19 and TRBJ1-1; tentative D call: TRBD1 (6 bases). This CDR3 is built from 15 residues. V was trimmed by 1 base and J by 1 base, leaving 10 bases between them. Germline V gene lookup returns CDR1 LNHDA and CDR2 SQIVND (reference sequence). Complete variable domain (other parts from reference TRBV19 and TRBJ1-1): DGGITQSPKYLFRKEGQNVTLSCEQNLNHDAMYWYRQDPGQGLRLIYYSQIVNDFQKGDIAEGYSVSREKKESFPLTVTSAQKNPTAFYLCASSIGGGPNTEAFFGQGTRLTVV.

This clonotype was recorded many times. The rearrangement links TRBV12-3 or TRBV12-4 to TRBJ2-2; D gene uncertain. The CDR3 length is 14 residues. Trimming removed 6 bases at V and 1 base at J, with 9 bases between. This CDR3 is CASRTQLNTGELFF. The CDR3 bases are TGTGCCAGCAGGACCCAGTTGAACACCGGGGAGCTGTTTTTT.

This chain connects TRBV18 to TRBJ2-7, with 11 bases matching TRBD2. The J segment lost 3 bases and the V segment lost 3 bases, leaving 4 bases of the junction unmatched. The CDR3 extends over 15 amino acids. Germline lookup yields CDR1 KGHSH and CDR2 LQKENI. The CDR3 coding sequence is TGTGCCAGCTCACCTAGCGGGAGGGGGAGCTACGAGCAGTACTTC. Its protein product is CASSPSGRGSYEQYF.

The chain joins TRBV27 to TRBJ2-7; D is undetermined. Germline loops: CDR1 MNHEY, CDR2 SMNVEV (reference sequence). V was pared by 3 bases and J by 2 bases, with 11 bases between. The CDR3 runs 14 residues. CDR3 residues: CASSLKLPPYEQYF. For the CDR3, the DNA is TGTGCCAGCAGTTTGAAACTACCCCCCTACGAGCAGTACTTC.

This clonotype was observed a handful of times. The chain is built from TRBV29-1 and TRBJ2-1; TRBD1 might be the D (5 bases). This CDR3 is built from 10 residues. V was trimmed by 7 bases and J by 5 bases, leaving 6 bases between them. CDR1 is SQVTM and CDR2 is ANQGSEA in the germline V gene. The CDR3: CSGGHNEQFF. The CDR3, as DNA: TGCAGCGGGGGCCACAATGAGCAGTTCTTC.